This T cell receptor beta chain was profiled in a study of a mutant IDH1 vaccine in newly diagnosed glioma. Time point meaning: week 35, safety follow-up. In every dose of vaccine, 300 ug of mutant IDH1 20-mer peptide was given alongside topical imiquimod. Remarks on this clone: Its specificity is unknown.

The repertoire was sequenced with immunoSEQ multiplex PCR; TCRdb's copy has only in-frame clones and lacks some. The sample has approximately 44,000 clones, 76% seen once; the top ten hold less than 15%. The starting material was PBMCs, obtained from a glioma patient whose treatment included an IDH1 peptide vaccine. The receptor was derived from a man in his forties or fifties with glioma.

The CDR3 DNA sequence: TGTGCCAGCAGGGGACAGTTGGATTCACCCCTCCACTTT. Amino acid sequence: CASRGQLDSPLHF. This chain joins TRBV6-5 and TRBJ1-6; 7 bases are shared with TRBD1. J was trimmed by 8 bases and V by 6 bases; bases with no gene match: 4. The CDR3 runs 13 residues. Germline lookup yields CDR1 MNHEY and CDR2 SVGAGI.